Following are 8 T cell receptor beta chains from one sample sequenced in a study of T cells after yellow fever vaccination. TCRdb redid the calling of the 5' RACE reads with MiXCR, one entry per CDR3 protein. This sample has a few hundred thousand distinct CDR3 sequences, with 4.1% found just once. Sample: PBMCs, taken 5 days after the yellow fever booster vaccination. These receptors all come from a man between 18 and 35 years old who received the YFV17D yellow fever vaccine.

The chain recombines TRBV7-2 with TRBJ1-6, with a possible D match to TRBD1 (6 bases). V gave up 5 bases and J gave up 10 bases, with 15 bases separating them. Germline V gene data show CDR1 as SGHTA and CDR2 as FQGNSA. CDR3 length: 14 residues. DNA of the CDR3: TGTGCCAGCAGCCGAGATCGACAGGCCTCACCCCTCCACTTT. The encoded protein is CASSRDRQASPLHF.

This clonotype was picked up a small number of times. The chain has TRBV19 and TRBJ1-1; tentative D call: TRBD1 (5 bases). The V end was cut by 3 bases, the J end by 1 base, with 9 bases between. Germline loops: CDR1 LNHDA, CDR2 SQIVND (reference sequence). This CDR3 contains 14 residues. CDR3 protein: CASSMRRANTEAFF. The CDR3, as DNA: TGTGCCAGTAGTATGCGCAGGGCGAACACTGAAGCTTTCTTT.

The rearrangement links TRBV20-1 to TRBJ2-5; 8 bases are shared with TRBD2. The trim removed 7 bases at V and 1 base at J, leaving 5 bases unmatched. The germline CDR1 and CDR2 sequences are DFQATT and SNEGSKA (reference sequence). CDR3 length: 13 amino acids. The CDR3 region has the DNA TGCAGTGTACCGGGGGGGGTCCAAGAGACCCAGTACTTC. This codes for CSVPGGVQETQYF.

This clonotype was seen at least ten times. The rearrangement uses TRBV6-6 and TRBJ2-3, with D tentatively TRBD2 (5 bases). CDR1 and CDR2 (germline): MNHNY, SVGAGI (reference sequence). This CDR3 contains 14 residues. Trimming shortened V by 0 bases and J by 6 bases, and 10 bases separated the two germline ends. CDR3 nucleotides: TGTGCCAGCAGTTACTCGAGGGTCTACGATACGCAGTATTTT. It is translated as CASSYSRVYDTQYF.

This clonotype was picked up a small number of times. The chain joins TRBV14 to TRBJ1-1; TRBD1 matches 8 bases. The CDR3 covers 15 residues. In germline, CDR1 is SGHDN, CDR2 FVKESK. Trimming cost V 4 bases and J 6 bases; bases outside gene matches: 10. CDR3 in amino acids: CASSPLGQGKSEAFF. The CDR3 DNA reads as TGTGCCAGCAGCCCATTAGGACAGGGAAAATCTGAAGCTTTCTTT.

The chain employs TRBV11-1 and TRBJ2-1, with 11 bases lining up with TRBD2. V was pared by 4 bases and J by 3 bases, with 8 bases of the junction left unmatched. CDR1 and CDR2 (germline): SGHAT, FQDESV (reference sequence). CDR3 size: 17 residues. The CDR3 reads CASSSPAGTSGYNEQFF. CDR3 bases: TGTGCCAGCAGCTCCCCGGCCGGGACTAGCGGCTACAATGAGCAGTTCTTC.

The chain carries TRBV6-5 and TRBJ1-4; no firm D call. With 7 bases removed from V and 0 bases from J, the gap between germline ends came to 18 bases. This CDR3 comprises 17 residues. In germline, CDR1 is MNHEY, CDR2 SVGAGI. In DNA, the CDR3 is TGTGCCAGCACTCCGACTGGGCCCTTCGCAACTAATGAAAAACTGTTTTTT. Its protein is CASTPTGPFATNEKLFF.

This clonotype came up many times. V is TRBV5-1 and J is TRBJ2-5, with TRBD1 matching 7 bases. V shed 2 bases, J shed 2 bases, and the junction held 6 bases outside the gene matches. Germline-derived CDR1 and CDR2 are SGHRS and YFSETQ. This CDR3 has 15 amino acids. CDR3 amino acids: CASSFSPGQQETQYF. In DNA form, the CDR3 reads TGCGCCAGCAGCTTTTCGCCGGGACAGCAAGAGACCCAGTACTTC.